These 16 T cell receptor beta chains came from one sample sequenced in a study of CD8+ T cells in alopecia areata. The sequencing template was cDNA reverse transcribed from extracted RNA. The method was immunoSEQ multiplex PCR; TCRdb's version includes in-frame clones alone and lacks a portion of them. The data list more than 90,000 clones, none observed once; about 19% falls to the top ten. Input material: lesional skin. Receptors originate from a C3H/HeJ mouse with alopecia areata. This line is of MHC haplotype H2-k.

The sample holds a few counts of this clone. Each gene name is a mouse one. Sequencing ends 4 residues short of the CDR3 end; the germline J gene provides the rest. The chain has TRBV31 and TRBJ2-7; TRBD2 aligns across 12 bases. The CDR3 is made up of 13 amino acids. CDR1 is GKSSPN and CDR2 is SITVG in the germline V gene. The CDR3 sequence is CAWRGLGGYEQYF. The sequenced part of the CDR3 DNA is TGTGCCTGGAGGGGACTGGGGGGATAT.

This clone showed up just a few times. Each gene name is a mouse one. Read coverage stops 4 residues before the CDR3 terminus; the germline J gene supplies the remainder. This chain uses TRBV12-1 with TRBJ2-1; tentatively, D is TRBD1 (6 bases). Between the trimmed V and J ends, which lost 0 bases and 1 base, there was a span of 6 bases. The germline V gene encodes CDR1 SGHSN and CDR2 HYEKVE. This CDR3 comprises 14 residues. CDR3 residues: CASSLGQNYAEQFF. CDR3 DNA (partial): TGTGCCAGCTCTCTCGGACAGAACTATGCT. Drawing the rest from reference TRBV12-1 and TRBJ2-1, the complete variable domain is DSGVVQSPRHIIKEKGGRSVLTCIPISGHSNVVWYQQTLGKELKFLIQHYEKVERDKGFLPSRFSVQQFDDYHSEMNMSALELEDSAMYFCASSLGQNYAEQFFGPGTRLTVL.

This clone occurred a few times. Here the gene names and germline are mouse. The read gets to within 4 residues of the CDR3 end, and the germline J gene fills in the rest. The chain employs TRBV13-1 and TRBJ2-4, with 8 bases fitting TRBD2. The CDR3 loop spans 16 amino acids. Germline V gives CDR1 NSHNY, CDR2 SYGAGN. The V segment lost 5 bases and the J segment 0 bases; nucleotides outside the gene matches: 8. The DNA read from the CDR3 is TGTGCCAGCAGGCCCGGGACTGGTGCTAGTCAAAAC. Its translation: CASRPGTGASQN. From start to end, the CDR3 is CASRPGTGASQNTLYF.

Of note for this clone: Mouse germline and gene names are used. The read terminates 4 residues ahead of where the CDR3 ends, so the germline J gene completes it. V and J are TRBV13-2 and TRBJ1-2; possibly TRBD1 for D (6 bases). Germline-derived CDR1 and CDR2 are NNHNN and SYGAGS (reference sequence). The length of the CDR3 is 15 residues. With 0 bases removed from V and 2 bases from J, the gap between germline ends came to 11 bases. Partial CDR3 DNA: TGTGCCAGCGGTGATGAAGGGGGGCCGAACTCC. As protein: CASGDEGGPNS. The full-length CDR3 reads as CASGDEGGPNSDYTF.

This clone occurred a few times. Gene names and germline refer to mouse. The read terminates 4 residues before the CDR3 end, so the remaining end is supplied by the germline J gene. At the DNA level, this CDR3 is encoded by other sequences in the same sample as well. V usage is TRBV1 and J usage is TRBJ2-1; 10 nucleotides align to TRBD2. CDR3 size: 15 residues. Germline loops: CDR1 NSQYPW, CDR2 LRSPGD (reference sequence). J was trimmed by 6 bases and V by 2 bases; bases with no gene match: 4. The CDR3 loop is CTCSAPGLGVAEQFF. CDR3 DNA (partial): TGCACCTGCAGTGCACCTGGACTGGGGGTTGCT.

This clone came up many times. Genes and germline are mouse. CDR3 loop: CASGESPWGGDEQYF. The sequenced part of the CDR3 DNA is TGTGCCAGCGGGGAAAGTCCCTGGGGGGGCGAT. This chain links TRBV13-2 with TRBJ2-7; 10 positions match TRBD2. The sequenced fragment ends 4 residues before the CDR3 boundary, so the rest is inferred from the germline J gene. CDR1 and CDR2 (germline): NNHNN, SYGAGS (reference sequence). The CDR3 sequence is 15 residues long.

This clone occurred many times. The gene symbols are mouse symbols. From the germline J gene comes the end of the CDR3, since the read stops 4 residues before it. This chain links TRBV19 with TRBJ2-7; 11 bases match TRBD2. The CDR3 covers 16 residues. CDR1 is FNHDT and CDR2 is SITEND in the germline V gene (reference sequence). Losses at the gene ends were 5 bases for V and 0 bases for J; bases not matched to a gene: 7. This CDR3 is CASSPDWGALSYEQYF. The CDR3 bases that were read are TGTGCCAGCAGCCCGGACTGGGGGGCTCTCTCCTAT.

Worth noting for this clone: These gene names are mouse names. Coverage ceases 4 residues before the CDR3 finishes, and the germline J gene fills in the end. The V call is TRBV13-3, the J call TRBJ2-1, with 7 bases that match TRBD2. V trimming: 0 bases; J trimming: 4 bases; junction bases outside the gene matches: 4. This CDR3 contains 15 residues. Germline loops: CDR1 NNHDY, CDR2 SYVADS. CDR3 sequence reads: CASSDGAGGYAEQFF. The CDR3 DNA, read in part, is TGTGCCAGCAGTGATGGGGCTGGGGGATATGCT.

Worth noting for this clone: The genes are named according to mouse. From the germline J gene comes the end of the CDR3, since the read stops 4 residues before it. This chain links TRBV14 with TRBJ2-5; 7 bases are a match to TRBD1. Germline-derived CDR1 and CDR2 are SGHDT and FRDEAV. V gave up 5 bases and J gave up 3 bases; unmatched junction bases: 6. The CDR3 is 14 residues long. The CDR3 spells CASRNPGQQDTQYF. CDR3 DNA, as far as it was read: TGTGCCAGCAGGAATCCGGGACAGCAAGAC.

A remark on this clone: The genes and germline here are from mouse. Read data end 4 residues before the CDR3 end; the end is taken from the germline J gene. This chain connects TRBV1 to TRBJ2-1; weak D call: TRBD1 (5 bases). Germline CDR1 NSQYPW, CDR2 LRSPGD (reference sequence). Trimming shortened V by 0 bases and J by 6 bases, and 12 bases separated the two germline ends. The CDR3 consists of 15 residues. The sequenced part of the CDR3 DNA is TGCACCTGCAGTGCAGATCAGGGAGAGGGTGCT. This sequence encodes CTCSADQGEGA. The whole CDR3 reads CTCSADQGEGAEQFF.

This clone was counted only a few times. The gene names here belong to mouse. The read ends 4 residues early relative to the CDR3; the germline J gene fills the gap. V usage is TRBV17 and J usage is TRBJ2-7; 10 bases align to TRBD1. The CDR3 loop spans 14 amino acids. Germline CDR1 is MNHDT and CDR2 is YYDKIL. The DNA read from the CDR3 is TGTGCTAGCAGCACCGGGACAGGGGATGAT. Protein sequence: CASSTGTGDD. The entire CDR3 protein is CASSTGTGDDEQYF.

As concerns this clone: The gene names here belong to mouse. The read finishes 4 residues shy of the CDR3 end, and the germline J gene is used to complete it. The chain joins TRBV17 to TRBJ2-7; 9 positions match TRBD1. CDR1 is MNHDT and CDR2 is YYDKIL in the germline V gene. The length of the CDR3 is 16 residues. V trimming: 3 bases; J trimming: 3 bases; junction bases outside the gene matches: 9. CDR3: CASSSSPGTGFYEQYF. CDR3 DNA, as far as it was read: TGTGCTAGCAGTAGCTCCCCCGGGACAGGGTTCTAT.

A remark on this clone: At residue 13, the DNA translation does not agree with TCRdb's protein; the protein displayed here is the one encoded by the DNA. Mouse germline and gene names are used. The read finishes 3 residues shy of the CDR3 end, and the germline J gene is used to complete it. This chain links TRBV1 with TRBJ1-6; no firm D call. TRBJ1-6 is an open reading frame, and its role is uncertain. Germline V gene data show CDR1 as NSQYPW and CDR2 as LRSPGD (reference sequence). CDR3 length: 16 amino acids. V dropped 2 bases and J dropped 0 bases, with 8 bases sitting between them. Partial CDR3 DNA: TGCACCTGCAGTGCACAGACCTCTTCCTATAATTCGCCC. Translation gives CTCSAQTSSYNSP. The whole CDR3 protein reads CTCSAQTSSYNSPLYF.

This clone was seen a few times. Gene names refer to mouse genes. From the germline J gene comes the end of the CDR3, since the read stops 4 residues before it. V and J are TRBV13-1 and TRBJ2-7; tentative D call: TRBD1 (5 bases). The CDR3 has 12 residues. Germline lookup yields CDR1 NSHNY and CDR2 SYGAGN. The part of the CDR3 DNA that was read is TGTGCCAGCAGACCAGACAGTTAT. Encoded protein: CASRPDSY. The CDR3 in its entirety is CASRPDSYEQYF.

This clone came up a few times. Mouse gene names apply. From the germline J gene comes the end of the CDR3, since the read stops 4 residues before it. The genes are TRBV1 and TRBJ2-2; D is unclear. Germline values: CDR1 NSQYPW, CDR2 LRSPGD (reference sequence). V shed 4 bases and J shed 5 bases, with 5 bases lying between them. The CDR3 sequence is 12 residues long. The chain's CDR3 is CTCSEWTGQLYF. The part of the CDR3 DNA that was read is TGCACCTGCAGTGAGTGGACCGGG.

This clone has a handful of counts. Gene names denote mouse genes. The read comes to an end 4 residues before the CDR3 does, leaving the germline J gene to fill in the end. The rearrangement links TRBV1 to TRBJ2-3; 11 bases fit TRBD2. This CDR3 region has 17 residues. CDR1 NSQYPW and CDR2 LRSPGD come from the germline V gene (reference sequence). J lost 0 bases, V lost 3 bases, and 5 bases had no gene match. CDR3 DNA (partial): TGCACCTGCAGTGCGGGGACTGGGGGTAGGAGTGCAGAA. Translation gives CTCSAGTGGRSAE. The full CDR3 protein is CTCSAGTGGRSAETLYF.